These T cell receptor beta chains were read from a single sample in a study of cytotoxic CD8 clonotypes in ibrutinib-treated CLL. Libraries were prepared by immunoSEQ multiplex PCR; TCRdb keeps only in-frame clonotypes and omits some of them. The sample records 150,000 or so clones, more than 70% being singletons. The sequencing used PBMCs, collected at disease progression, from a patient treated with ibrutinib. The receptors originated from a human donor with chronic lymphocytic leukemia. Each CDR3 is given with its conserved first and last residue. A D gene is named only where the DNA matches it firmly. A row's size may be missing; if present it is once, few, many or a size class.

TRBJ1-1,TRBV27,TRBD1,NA,TGTGCCAGCAGTTCACAGGGGGCGCGGGGTAACACTGAAGCTTTCTTT,CASSSQGARGNTEAFF
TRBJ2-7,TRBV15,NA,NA,TGTGCCACCAGCAGTTCCGAGACGGGAAACTATTACGAGCAGTACTTC,CATSSSETGNYYEQYF
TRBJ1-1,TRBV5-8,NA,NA,TGTGCCAGCAGCCCTACAGGGTCTGAAGCTTTCTTT,CASSPTGSEAFF
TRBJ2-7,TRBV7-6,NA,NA,TGTGCCAGCAGCTTTTCATCCACCGGGGGAGGCAGGATCCACTACGAGCAGTACTTC,CASSFSSTGGGRIHYEQYF
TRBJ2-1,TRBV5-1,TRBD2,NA,TGCGCCAGCAGCTTGGCCCCGACTAGCGAGTTTCAAAAGTTCTTC,CASSLAPTSEFQKFF
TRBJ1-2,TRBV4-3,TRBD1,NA,TGCGCCAGCAGCCAAACGGACAGGGGGGATGGCTACACCTTC,CASSQTDRGDGYTF
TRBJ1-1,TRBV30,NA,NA,TGTGCCTGGATTCGGCAGGGTATGAACACTGAAGCTTTCTTT,CAWIRQGMNTEAFF
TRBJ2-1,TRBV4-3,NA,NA,TGCGCCAGCAGCCAAGATAGGGGTTCTTTAGGCAATGAGCAGTTCTTC,CASSQDRGSLGNEQFF
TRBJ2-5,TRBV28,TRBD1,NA,TGTGCCAGCAGTATACACCGGGACAGGGAGACCCAGTACTTC,CASSIHRDRETQYF
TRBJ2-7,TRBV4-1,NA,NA,TGCGCCAGCAGCCAAGAGGGGCTGACCTACGAGCAGTACTTC,CASSQEGLTYEQYF
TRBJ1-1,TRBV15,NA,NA,TGTGCCACCAGCAGCCCAGAAATCACAGGCAACACTGAAGCTTTCTTT,CATSSPEITGNTEAFF
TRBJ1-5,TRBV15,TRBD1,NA,TGTGCCACCAGCAGAGACCGTCCCGGACAGGGTCGCAATCAGCTCCAGCATTTT,CATSRDRPGQGRNQLQHF
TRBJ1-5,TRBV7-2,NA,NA,TGTGCCTCCAGCGCCAGGCCTTATAGCAATCAGCCCCAGCATTTT,CASSARPYSNQPQHF
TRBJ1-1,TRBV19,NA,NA,TGTGCCAGTACCCAAAATCAGGGGACTGAAGCTTTCTTT,CASTQNQGTEAFF
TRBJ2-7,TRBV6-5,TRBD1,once,TGTGCCAGCAGGACAGGGGGAGGCCCCTACGAGCAGTACTTC,CASRTGGGPYEQYF
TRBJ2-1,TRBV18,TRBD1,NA,TGTGCCAGCTCCCGAGGACAGGGGGGGGATGAGCAGTTCTTC,CASSRGQGGDEQFF
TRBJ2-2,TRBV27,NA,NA,TGTGCCAGCTGGAATTGGGGAACGGGGGAGCTGTTTTTT,CASWNWGTGELFF